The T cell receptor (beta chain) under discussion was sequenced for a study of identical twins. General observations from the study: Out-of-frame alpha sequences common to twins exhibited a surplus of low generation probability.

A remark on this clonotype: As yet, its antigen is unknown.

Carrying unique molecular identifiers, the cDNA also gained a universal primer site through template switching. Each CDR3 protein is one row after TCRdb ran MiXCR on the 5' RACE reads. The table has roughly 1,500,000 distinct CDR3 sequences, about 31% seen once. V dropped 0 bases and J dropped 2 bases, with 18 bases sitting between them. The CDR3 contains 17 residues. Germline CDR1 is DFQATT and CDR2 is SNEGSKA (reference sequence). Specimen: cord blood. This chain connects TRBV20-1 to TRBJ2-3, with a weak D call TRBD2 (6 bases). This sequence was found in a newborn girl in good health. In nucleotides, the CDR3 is TGCAGTGCTAGAGATTTCGGGTCTAGCGAAGTCACAGATACGCAGTATTTT. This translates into CSARDFGSSEVTDTQYF.